These 27 T cell receptor beta chains came from one sample sequenced in a study of T cell responses to AZD1222 COVID-19 vaccine. Libraries were prepared by immunoSEQ multiplex PCR; TCRdb keeps only in-frame clonotypes and omits some of them. The repertoire consists of over 100,000 clones, with roughly 87% occurring once and the leading ten covering approximately 4.7%. Sequencing used peripheral blood, obtained on day 0 of AZD1222 vaccination. Source of these receptors: an adult in good health.

The chain uses TRBV7-3 and TRBJ2-5; 8 bases fit TRBD2. Trimming removed 5 bases from V and 1 base from J; junction bases left unmatched: 6. The CDR3 spans 15 residues. Germline V gives CDR1 SGHTA, CDR2 FQGTGA. The CDR3 loop reads CASSPAGGPQETQYF. The CDR3 DNA reads TGTGCCAGCAGCCCCGCGGGGGGCCCCCAAGAGACCCAGTACTTC. Full variable domain (remainder filled in from reference TRBV7-3 and TRBJ2-5): GAGVSQTPSNKVTEKGKYVELRCDPISGHTALYWYRQSLGQGPEFLIYFQGTGAADDSGLPNDRFFAVRPEGSVSTLKIQRTERGDSAVYLCASSPAGGPQETQYFGPGTRLLVL.

The chain uses TRBV6-2 or TRBV6-3 and TRBJ1-5; D is uncertain. The CDR3 covers 15 residues. The V and J ends lost 0 bases and 2 bases respectively, with 8 bases between them. CDR1 MNHEY and CDR2 SVGEGT come from the germline V gene. The CDR3 reads CASSYSGGGNQPQHF. The CDR3 region has the DNA TGTGCCAGCAGTTACTCTGGCGGGGGCAATCAGCCCCAGCATTTT.

The chain joins TRBV6-1 to TRBJ1-2; perhaps TRBD1 as D (6 bases). Germline V gene data show CDR1 as MNHNS and CDR2 as SASEGT. The length of the CDR3 is 15 residues. V dropped 2 bases and J dropped 8 bases, with 18 bases sitting between them. The CDR3 DNA follows: TGTGCCAGCAGTGAACAGAAGGGGACAATTTACGGCTACACCTTC. Its translation: CASSEQKGTIYGYTF.

The chain carries TRBV10-2 and TRBJ2-1, with 13 positions matching TRBD2. This CDR3 comprises 17 residues. Per germline, CDR1 WSHSY and CDR2 SAAADI. J lost 5 bases, V lost 8 bases, and 12 bases had no gene match. CDR3 protein: CASRGLAGATYDNEQFF. Written as DNA, the CDR3 is TGCGCCAGCCGTGGACTAGCGGGAGCGACTTATGACAATGAGCAGTTCTTC.

This clone was counted between two and nine times. This chain links TRBV27 with TRBJ1-6; possible D gene TRBD1, 5 bases. V lost 8 bases and J lost 10, with 21 bases in between. This CDR3 comprises 15 residues. Germline loops: CDR1 MNHEY, CDR2 SMNVEV (reference sequence). DNA of the CDR3: TGTGCCAGCTCCTCCAGTGGACAATGGAGCTCACCCCTCCACTTT. Protein sequence: CASSSSGQWSSPLHF.

The chain has TRBV19 and TRBJ2-7; D unresolved. The CDR3 is 13 amino acids. Trimming removed 10 bases from V and 1 base from J, with 14 bases in between. Germline CDR1 and CDR2: LNHDA and SQIVND (reference sequence). CDR3 in amino acids: CATSRRASYEQYF. Written as DNA, the CDR3 is TGTGCCACCAGTAGGCGAGCTTCCTACGAGCAGTACTTC.

The genes are TRBV5-4 and TRBJ1-3; D is undetermined. CDR1 is SGHNT and CDR2 is YYREEE in the germline V gene (reference sequence). This CDR3 is built from 13 residues. Trimming shortened V by 3 bases and J by 0 bases, and 4 bases separated the two germline ends. The CDR3 DNA sequence: TGTGCCAGCAGCTCACACTCTGGAAACACCATATATTTT. Its protein product is CASSSHSGNTIYF.

The V and J genes are TRBV7-8 and TRBJ2-6; D is uncertain. This CDR3 has 17 residues. Germline CDR1 is SGHVS and CDR2 is FQNEAQ. V was shortened by 5 bases and J by 1 base, with 15 bases between the two germline ends. The CDR3 DNA reads TGTGCCAGCAGCCCCCCCTTCGGTCTTTCTGGGGCCAACGTCCTGACTTTC. It yields the protein CASSPPFGLSGANVLTF.

The chain uses TRBV27 and TRBJ1-6, with no clear D. This CDR3 has 12 amino acids. Looked up from germline, CDR1 is MNHEY and CDR2 is SMNVEV (reference sequence). Trimming left V 5 bases short and J 11 bases short, with 10 bases between. CDR3 DNA sequence: TGTGCCAGCAGTCCGACTGGGGCACCCCTCCACTTT. Amino acids: CASSPTGAPLHF.

The chain employs TRBV30 and TRBJ1-2; the D is unclear. The CDR3 contains 14 residues. Germline-derived CDR1 and CDR2 are GTSNPN and SVGIG (reference sequence). V was cut by 3 bases and J by 1 base, with 12 bases left in between. The CDR3 is CAWRSGGLNYGYTF. The CDR3 DNA follows: TGTGCCTGGAGGTCAGGAGGCCTTAACTATGGCTACACCTTC.

As to this clone: One end of the junction is discordant with germline, which a read error may explain. The V and J genes are TRBV4-1 and TRBJ2-7; tentatively, D is TRBD2 (5 bases). Germline V gives CDR1 MGHRA, CDR2 YSYEKL. The CDR3 sequence is 16 residues long. The CDR3 nucleotides are TGCGCCAGCAGCGAAGAGGGTACCGGATGGGGCTACGAGCAGTACTTC. Its translation: CASSEEGTGWGYEQYF.

The gene calls are TRBV28 and TRBJ2-7, with 8 bases lining up with TRBD1. This CDR3 is built from 13 residues. With 7 bases clipped from V and 4 bases from J, the junction kept 6 bases outside the gene matches. Looked up from germline, CDR1 is MDHEN and CDR2 is SYDVKM. The CDR3 spells CASTRTGRYEQYF. The CDR3 DNA sequence: TGTGCCAGCACCAGGACAGGGAGGTACGAGCAGTACTTC.

The chain employs TRBV7-9 and TRBJ1-2, with a weak D call TRBD1 (5 bases). The CDR3 runs to 16 residues. Germline CDR1 reads SEHNR; CDR2 reads FQNEAQ (reference sequence). V was cut by 11 bases and J by 3 bases, with 25 bases left in between. This CDR3 reads CAASTYLTATYYGYTF. DNA for the CDR3: TGTGCCGCCAGCACCTATCTGACAGCTACCTACTATGGCTACACCTTC.

The chain employs TRBV18 and TRBJ1-4, with TRBD1 matching over 8 bases. The CDR3 sequence is 14 residues long. CDR1 is KGHSH, CDR2 LQKENI, per germline. The ends lost 4 bases at V and 6 bases at J; junction bases unmatched: 4. The chain's CDR3 is CASSLGTGDEKLFF. The CDR3 nucleotides read TGTGCCAGCTCACTGGGGACAGGAGATGAAAAACTGTTTTTT.

The chain carries TRBV9 and TRBJ1-3; no definite D call. This CDR3 is 16 amino acids long. Germline V gene sequence: CDR1 SGDLS, CDR2 YYNGEE. V was pared by 0 bases and J by 0 bases, with 10 bases between. DNA for the CDR3: TGTGCCAGCAGCGTAGTTAGCACCCTCTCTGGAAACACCATATATTTT. Encoded protein: CASSVVSTLSGNTIYF.

CDR3 protein: CASMGRQGGMLETQYF. CDR3 DNA: TGTGCCAGCATGGGTCGACAGGGGGGAATGTTGGAGACCCAGTACTTC. The chain joins TRBV2 to TRBJ2-5; 9 nucleotides line up with TRBD1. Per germline, CDR1 SNHLY and CDR2 FYNNEI. CDR3 length: 16 residues. V shed 7 bases and J 5 bases; nucleotides not matched to a gene: 14.

This clone was observed once. The chain joins TRBV25-1 to TRBJ1-2, with 7 nucleotides matching TRBD1. CDR1 and CDR2 from the germline V gene are MGHDK and SYGVNS. With 4 bases clipped from V and 4 bases from J, the junction kept 3 bases outside the gene matches. The CDR3 length is 13 residues. The CDR3 DNA reads as TGTGCCAGCAGTGCGGGGACAGCCTATGGCTACACCTTC. Translating gives CASSAGTAYGYTF.

This sequence joins TRBV28 and TRBJ1-5, with 8 bases lining up with TRBD1. This CDR3 spans 16 amino acids. Germline CDR1 MDHEN, CDR2 SYDVKM. The J segment lost 4 bases and the V segment lost 5 bases, leaving 10 bases of the junction unmatched. CDR3 region: CASSDPSRGRNQPQHF. The CDR3 DNA reads TGTGCCAGCAGTGACCCCTCCAGGGGGCGAAATCAGCCCCAGCATTTT. The whole variable domain, filled in from reference TRBV28 and TRBJ1-5, reads DVKVTQSSRYLVKRTGEKVFLECVQDMDHENMFWYRQDPGLGLRLIYFSYDVKMKEKGDIPEGYSVSREKKERFSLILESASTNQTSMYLCASSDPSRGRNQPQHFGDGTRLSIL.

V and J are TRBV5-6 and TRBJ1-3; D call uncertain. Germline lookup yields CDR1 SGHDT and CDR2 YYEEEE. The length of the CDR3 is 14 residues. V shed 1 base and J shed 4 bases, with 9 bases lying between them. CDR3 DNA sequence: TGTGCCAGCAGCTTGTGGATAAGCGGAAACACCATATATTTT. Translating gives CASSLWISGNTIYF.

The CDR3 reads CASSKRGHPYGYTF. As DNA, the CDR3 is TGTGCCAGCAGCAAACGAGGGCACCCATATGGCTACACCTTC. The V and J genes are TRBV21-1 and TRBJ1-2. TRBV21-1 is tagged as a pseudogene. CDR3 length: 14 amino acids.

The chain recombines TRBV10-3 with TRBJ1-2, with D possibly being TRBD1 (6 bases). The germline CDR1 and CDR2 sequences are ENHRY and SYGVKD. The CDR3 runs to 15 residues. V was clipped by 6 bases and J by 0 bases, with 14 bases between them. The CDR3 sequence is CAISLRGSANYGYTF. The CDR3 DNA is TGTGCCATCAGCTTAAGGGGGTCCGCTAACTATGGCTACACCTTC.

The CDR3, as DNA: TGTGCCTGGGGGACTAGCGGGCGCGCCGCCAAAAACATTCAGTACTTC. Its translation is CAWGTSGRAAKNIQYF. This sequence joins TRBV30 and TRBJ2-4; TRBD2 matches at 12 bases. Unmatched junction bases numbered 6, after V lost 5 bases and J lost 1 base. This CDR3 spans 16 amino acids. The germline V gene has CDR1 GTSNPN and CDR2 SVGIG (reference sequence).

CDR3 amino acids: CASSLLRREEGEQFF. For the CDR3, the DNA is TGTGCCAGCAGCTTATTGAGACGGGAGGAGGGTGAGCAGTTCTTC. The rearrangement uses TRBV7-2 and TRBJ2-1; 7 nucleotides match TRBD2. The CDR3 is 15 residues long. Germline V gene lookup returns CDR1 SGHTA and CDR2 FQGNSA. V lost 2 bases, J lost 9 bases, and 10 bases stayed unmatched.

The chain carries TRBV19 and TRBJ1-6; 11 nucleotides match TRBD1. The CDR3 runs to 17 residues. Germline CDR1 reads LNHDA; CDR2 reads SQIVND (reference sequence). The J segment lost 1 base and the V segment lost 7 bases, leaving 6 bases of the junction unmatched. The CDR3 nucleotides are TGTGCCAGTACCCATGGGACAGGGGGATCCTATAATTCACCCCTCCACTTT. This sequence encodes CASTHGTGGSYNSPLHF.

This chain joins TRBV7-9 and TRBJ2-3; D not certain. In germline, CDR1 is SEHNR, CDR2 FQNEAQ (reference sequence). The CDR3 is 13 residues long. The V end was cut by 0 bases, the J end by 5 bases, with 6 bases between. The DNA of the CDR3 is TGTGCCAGCAGCTTAGCATGGGGAGATACGCAGTATTTT. Translating gives CASSLAWGDTQYF.

The chain has TRBV19 and TRBJ2-1; 16 bases agree with TRBD2. This CDR3 comprises 17 residues. The germline V gene encodes CDR1 LNHDA and CDR2 SQIVND (reference sequence). Trimming cost V 1 base and J 8 bases; bases outside gene matches: 5. CDR3 region: CASSIVGTSGRAHEQFF. The CDR3 DNA follows: TGTGCCAGTAGTATAGTAGGGACTAGCGGGAGGGCCCATGAGCAGTTCTTC.

This chain connects TRBV7-9 to TRBJ1-1; D perhaps matches TRBD1 (6 bases). Germline-derived CDR1 and CDR2 are SEHNR and FQNEAQ (reference sequence). This CDR3 spans 15 amino acids. V lost 5 bases and J lost 5, with 18 bases in between. The CDR3 DNA follows: TGTGCCAGCAGCGAGTCACACAGGGTGGGGACTGAAGCTTTCTTT. It specifies CASSESHRVGTEAFF.